What follows are 14 T cell receptor beta chains derived from one specimen sequenced in a study of blood T cells in healthy people across ages. Using a J-beta primer mix together with a sample-barcoded 5' primer, a second PCR was run for roughly 7 to 11 cycles. MiXCR, run by TCRdb on the 5' RACE reads, gives a single entry per CDR3 protein. The sample yields 540,000 or so distinct CDR3 sequences, 24% seen once. The sample was also linked to a second study, of T cells of mothers and their children.

Sequencing was done on a sample of blood. These receptors came from a boy between 10 and 17 years old in good health.

This clonotype was found a few times. At one of its ends the junction is not consistent with the germline gene, which may arise from a read error. The chain joins TRBV29-1 to TRBJ2-5; possible D gene TRBD1, 6 bases. This CDR3 comprises 11 residues. Germline CDR1 SQVTM, CDR2 ANQGSEA. The CDR3, as DNA: TGCAGCGTAGGACAGAAAGAGATCCAGTACTTC. Its translation: CSVGQKEIQYF.

This chain uses TRBV6-2 or TRBV6-3 with TRBJ2-1; 9 bases agree with TRBD2. This CDR3 contains 15 residues. V shed 4 bases, J shed 7 bases, and the junction held 8 bases outside the gene matches. Germline loops: CDR1 MNHEY, CDR2 SVGEGT. CDR3 DNA: TGTGCCAGCAGTTTAGTAGCGGGAGTAGGAAATGAGCAGTTCTTC. Translating it yields CASSLVAGVGNEQFF.

CDR3 DNA: TGTGCCAGCAGTGAAGACAGGGGGCTTTGGGAGACCCAGTACTTC. Its protein product is CASSEDRGLWETQYF. The chain couples TRBV2 to TRBJ2-5; 9 bases agree with TRBD1. The CDR3 sequence is 15 residues long. V trimming: 1 base; J trimming: 5 bases; junction bases outside the gene matches: 5. Germline V gene data show CDR1 as SNHLY and CDR2 as FYNNEI.

This clonotype turned up a few times. V usage is TRBV7-8 and J usage is TRBJ2-2; TRBD2 matches at 12 bases. The CDR3 extends over 19 amino acids. The V segment lost 5 bases and the J segment 0 bases; nucleotides outside the gene matches: 10. Germline-derived CDR1 and CDR2 are SGHVS and FQNEAQ. CDR3 nucleotides: TGTGCCAGCAGCAAAGGCCGTCTAGCGGGGGGGCCGAACACCGGGGAGCTGTTTTTT. It codes for CASSKGRLAGGPNTGELFF. Based on the CDR3 plus reference TRBV7-8 and TRBJ2-2, the full variable domain is GAGVSQSPRYKVAKRGQDVALRCDPISGHVSLFWYQQALGQGPEFLTYFQNEAQLDKSGLPSDRFFAERPEGSVSTLKIQRTQQEDSAVYLCASSKGRLAGGPNTGELFFGEGSRLTVL.

This clonotype occurred a few times. The CDR3 spells CASTHLTGAKNIQYF. CDR3 sequence (DNA): TGTGCCAGCACCCACCTTACAGGAGCCAAAAACATTCAGTACTTC. The chain uses TRBV6-2 or TRBV6-3 and TRBJ2-4, with D possibly matching TRBD1 (5 bases). Trimming took 7 bases from V and 0 from J, leaving 13 bases between them. The CDR3 runs to 15 residues. CDR1 and CDR2 (germline): MNHEY, SVGEGT.

The chain has TRBV20-1 and TRBJ2-4; a weak D match, TRBD2 (5 bases). This CDR3 comprises 13 residues. Deletions cut 3 bases from V and 0 bases from J, with 6 bases between. Germline V lookup: CDR1 DFQATT, CDR2 SNEGSKA (reference sequence). CDR3: CSASGVAKNIQYF. CDR3 nucleotides: TGCAGTGCTAGCGGGGTAGCCAAAAACATTCAGTACTTC.

J is TRBJ2-5 and V is TRBV13; tentative D call: TRBD2 (6 bases). The germline V and J ends were trimmed by 6 bases and 5 bases, with 13 bases remaining between them. CDR3 size: 13 residues. Germline assignment: CDR1 PRHDT and CDR2 FYEKMQ (reference sequence). The CDR3 nucleotides read TGTGCCAGCAGACGGTCTAGCGCTGAGACCCAGTACTTC. Amino acid sequence: CASRRSSAETQYF.

There are many counts of this clonotype. The chain links TRBV7-3 to TRBJ2-1, with D possibly TRBD2 on 8 matching bases. Germline loops: CDR1 SGHTA, CDR2 FQGTGA. Trimming took 1 base from V and 2 from J, leaving 12 bases between them. CDR3 length: 16 residues. As DNA, the CDR3 is TGTGCCAGCAGCTTAAACGGGAGGGGGCCCTACAATGAGCAGTTCTTC. Its translation: CASSLNGRGPYNEQFF.

This clonotype turned up a few times. The chain is built from TRBV28 and TRBJ1-2; no definite D call. Germline V gene lookup returns CDR1 MDHEN and CDR2 SYDVKM. The CDR3 spans 14 residues. V lost 2 bases and J lost 5, with 12 bases in between. CDR3 coding DNA: TGTGCCAGCAGTTTACTGGCCAGGAGTTATGGCTACACCTTC. Amino acid sequence: CASSLLARSYGYTF.

The genes are TRBV20-1 and TRBJ1-1; D perhaps matches TRBD1 (6 bases). The CDR3 extends over 12 amino acids. V lost 0 bases to trimming and J lost 7 bases, with 9 bases between them. Germline values: CDR1 DFQATT, CDR2 SNEGSKA (reference sequence). In DNA form, the CDR3 reads TGCAGTGCTAGAGAAGGGACACGTGAAGCTTTCTTT. This translates into CSAREGTREAFF.

This clonotype has only one observation. The rearrangement links TRBV6-5 to TRBJ1-6; 10 nucleotides line up with TRBD1. The germline gives CDR1 MNHEY, CDR2 SVGAGI. This CDR3 is 15 amino acids long. Trimming at V came to 6 bases and at J to 6 bases, leaving 5 bases not matched to a gene. CDR3 protein: CASRTGGGSNSPLHF. DNA of the CDR3: TGTGCCAGCAGGACAGGGGGCGGGAGTAATTCACCCCTCCACTTT.

This clonotype showed up just a few times. Relative to the germline gene, one junction end is altered; a read error may explain this. The rearrangement uses TRBV4-1 and TRBJ2-1; the D is unclear. CDR1 is MGHRA and CDR2 is YSYEKL in the germline V gene. This CDR3 has 13 residues. The CDR3 is CASSETSHNEQFF. CDR3 sequence (DNA): TGCGCCAGCAGCGAAACCTCCCACAATGAGCAGTTCTTC.

The chain joins TRBV4-3 to TRBJ1-2; D gene unclear. The CDR3 contains 15 residues. V was cut by 2 bases and J by 0 bases, with 10 bases left in between. Germline V gene lookup returns CDR1 LGHNA and CDR2 YSLEER. DNA of the CDR3: TGCGCCAGCAGCCAATATAGGACTTCTAACTATGGCTACACCTTC. Translated, it gives CASSQYRTSNYGYTF.

In this sample, this clonotype turned up a few times. The chain recombines TRBV29-1 with TRBJ1-4; D is undetermined. Trimming took 6 bases from V and 6 from J, leaving 8 bases between them. Germline assignment: CDR1 SQVTM and CDR2 ANQGSEA. The CDR3 has 11 residues. The CDR3 protein is CSVARDEKLFF. CDR3 nucleotides: TGCAGCGTGGCTCGGGATGAAAAACTGTTTTTT.